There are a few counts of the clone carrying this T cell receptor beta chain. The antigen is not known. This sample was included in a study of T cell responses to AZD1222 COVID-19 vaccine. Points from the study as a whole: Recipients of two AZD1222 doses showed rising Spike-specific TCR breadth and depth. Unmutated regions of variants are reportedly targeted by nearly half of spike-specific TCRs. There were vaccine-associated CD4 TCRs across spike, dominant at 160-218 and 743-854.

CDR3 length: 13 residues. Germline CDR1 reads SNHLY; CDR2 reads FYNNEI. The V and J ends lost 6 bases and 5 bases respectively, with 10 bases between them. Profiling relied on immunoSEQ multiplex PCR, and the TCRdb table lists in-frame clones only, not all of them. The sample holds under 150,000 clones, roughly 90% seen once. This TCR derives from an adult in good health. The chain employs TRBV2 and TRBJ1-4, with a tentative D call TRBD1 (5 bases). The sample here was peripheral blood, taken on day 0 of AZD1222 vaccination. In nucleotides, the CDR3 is TGTGCCAGCAGGGGGGATAGAAATGAAAAACTGTTTTTT. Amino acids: CASRGDRNEKLFF.